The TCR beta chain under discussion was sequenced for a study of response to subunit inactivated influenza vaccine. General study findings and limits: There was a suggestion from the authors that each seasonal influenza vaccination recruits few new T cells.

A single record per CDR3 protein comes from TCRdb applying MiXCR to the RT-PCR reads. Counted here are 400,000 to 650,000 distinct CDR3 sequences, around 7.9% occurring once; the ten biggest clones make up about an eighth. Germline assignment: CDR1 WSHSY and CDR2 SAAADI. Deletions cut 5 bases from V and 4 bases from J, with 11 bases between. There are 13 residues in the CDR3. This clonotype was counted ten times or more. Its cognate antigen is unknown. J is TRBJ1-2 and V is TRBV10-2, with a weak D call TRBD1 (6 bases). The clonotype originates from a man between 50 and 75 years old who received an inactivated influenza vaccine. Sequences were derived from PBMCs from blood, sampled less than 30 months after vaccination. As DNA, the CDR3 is TGCGCCAGCAGTCAGGGGCGCGTCTATGGCTACACCTTC. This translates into CASSQGRVYGYTF.